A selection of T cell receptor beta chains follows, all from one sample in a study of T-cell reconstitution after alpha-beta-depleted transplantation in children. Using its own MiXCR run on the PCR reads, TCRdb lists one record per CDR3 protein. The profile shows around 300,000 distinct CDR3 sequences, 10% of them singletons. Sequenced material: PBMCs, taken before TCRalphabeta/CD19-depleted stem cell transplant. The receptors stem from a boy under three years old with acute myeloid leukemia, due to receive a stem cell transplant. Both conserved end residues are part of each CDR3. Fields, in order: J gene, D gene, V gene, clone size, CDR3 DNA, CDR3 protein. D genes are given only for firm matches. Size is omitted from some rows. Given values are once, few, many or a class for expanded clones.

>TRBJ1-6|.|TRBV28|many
TGTGCCAGCAGACCGTCGGGGCCTAGAGATAATTCACCCCTCCACTTT
CASRPSGPRDNSPLHF
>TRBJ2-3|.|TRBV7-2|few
TGTGCCAGCAGCTTAGAGGGGGGACCTCGTCCAGATACGCAGTATTTT
CASSLEGGPRPDTQYF
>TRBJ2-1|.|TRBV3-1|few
TGTGCCAGCAGCCAACGGCCCGGCTCCTACAATGAGCAGTTCTTC
CASSQRPGSYNEQFF
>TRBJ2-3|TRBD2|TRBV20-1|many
TGCAGTGCTAGACGACTAGCGGATACTAGCACAGATACGCAGTATTTT
CSARRLADTSTDTQYF
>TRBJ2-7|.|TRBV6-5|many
TGTGCCAGCAGTTACGGAGCCTTCTCCTACGAGCAGTACTTC
CASSYGAFSYEQYF
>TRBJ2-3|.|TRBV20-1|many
TGCAGTGCTAGTAATTTAGGGAGGCTCACAGATACGCAGTATTTT
CSASNLGRLTDTQYF
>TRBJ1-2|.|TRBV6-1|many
TGTGCCAGCAGCCCTGGCAGTCTCTATGGCTACACCTTC
CASSPGSLYGYTF
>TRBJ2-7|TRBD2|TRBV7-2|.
TGTGCCAGCAGCCGAGGACTAGCGGGTTCCTACGAGCAGTACTTC
CASSRGLAGSYEQYF
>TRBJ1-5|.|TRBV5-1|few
TGCGCCAGCAGCTTCCCGGGGGACCGTAGCAATCAGCCCCAGCATTTT
CASSFPGDRSNQPQHF
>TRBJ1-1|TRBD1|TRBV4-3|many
TGCGCCAGCAGCCAAGATAGGGACAGGGGACGTCTCACGGAAGCTTTCTTT
CASSQDRDRGRLTEAFF
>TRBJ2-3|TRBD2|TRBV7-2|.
TGTGCCAGCAGCTCCGGAGTAGCGGGAGGCACAGATACGCAGTATTTT
CASSSGVAGGTDTQYF
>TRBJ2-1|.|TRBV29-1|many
TGCAGCGTTGACGAGCGTGGCTACAATGAGCAGTTCTTC
CSVDERGYNEQFF
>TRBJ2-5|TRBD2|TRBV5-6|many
TGTGCCAGCAGCGCGACTAGCGGGGGCCAAGAGACCCAGTACTTC
CASSATSGGQETQYF
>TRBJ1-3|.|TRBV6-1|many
TGTGCCAGCAGTGATCAGGGACGGCGGCTCGGAAACACCATATATTTT
CASSDQGRRLGNTIYF
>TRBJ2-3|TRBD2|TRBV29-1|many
TGCAGCGTTGTGGCGGGAGGGGGGACAGATACGCAGTATTTT
CSVVAGGGTDTQYF
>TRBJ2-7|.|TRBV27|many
TGTGCCAGCAGTTTAGCAGGGGCTGGGTACGAGCAGTACTTC
CASSLAGAGYEQYF
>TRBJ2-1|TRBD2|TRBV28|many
TGTGCCAGCAGTTTACCGAGGGGGTTGTCAACGGGACTAGCGGCCCCCAATGAGCAGTTCTTC
CASSLPRGLSTGLAAPNEQFF
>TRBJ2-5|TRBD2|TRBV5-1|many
TGCGCCAGCAGCTTGTTCCTAGCGGCCACCCGGGAGACCCAGTACTTC
CASSLFLAATRETQYF
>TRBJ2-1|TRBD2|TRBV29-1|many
TGCAGCGTTGATACCGCTAGCGGGAGAGCCTACAATGAGCAGTTCTTC
CSVDTASGRAYNEQFF
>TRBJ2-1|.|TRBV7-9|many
TGTGCCAGCCCAATTGTGGGCGCTAGCTCCTACAATGAGCAGTTCTTC
CASPIVGASSYNEQFF
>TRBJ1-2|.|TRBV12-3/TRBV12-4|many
TGTGCCAGCAGTCTACAGGAAAATGGCTACACCTTC
CASSLQENGYTF
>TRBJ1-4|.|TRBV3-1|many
TGTGCCAGCAGCCAAGAGGAAAAACTGTTTTTT
CASSQEEKLFF
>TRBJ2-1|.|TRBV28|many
TGTGCCAGCTGGGGGGGGCCGGGGTACAATGAGCAGTTCTTC
CASWGGPGYNEQFF
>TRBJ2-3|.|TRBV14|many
TGTGCCAGCAGCCAAGATTTGTCGGTCCCAGATACGCAGTATTTT
CASSQDLSVPDTQYF
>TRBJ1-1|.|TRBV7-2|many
TGTGCCAGCAGTTCGACACAGCCCCTACTGAACACTGAAGCTTTCTTT
CASSSTQPLLNTEAFF
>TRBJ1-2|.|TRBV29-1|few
TGCAGCGTTAAGCCGCTCCTTACACCAGCAGAAATTCGGGGCTACACCTTC
CSVKPLLTPAEIRGYTF
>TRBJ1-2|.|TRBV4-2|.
TGTGCCAGCAGCCAAGAACTACAGATCTATGGCTACACCTTC
CASSQELQIYGYTF
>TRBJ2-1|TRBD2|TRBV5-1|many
TGCGCCAGCAGCTTACCCCCCGGGACTAGCGGGAGAAGAAACAATGAGCAGTTCTTC
CASSLPPGTSGRRNNEQFF
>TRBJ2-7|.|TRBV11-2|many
TGTGCCAGCAGCTTACCAGGCTTCTCCTACGAGCAGTACTTC
CASSLPGFSYEQYF
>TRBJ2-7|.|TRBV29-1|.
TGCAGCGCCGGGGGCCGGGGTCTCTACGAGCAGTACTTC
CSAGGRGLYEQYF
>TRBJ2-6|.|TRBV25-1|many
TGTGCCAGCACTATAGCTGGGGCCAACGTCCTGACTTTC
CASTIAGANVLTF
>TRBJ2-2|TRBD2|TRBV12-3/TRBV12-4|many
TGTGCCAGCAGGCTTAGCGGGGGGGCCGGGGAGCTGTTTTTT
CASRLSGGAGELFF
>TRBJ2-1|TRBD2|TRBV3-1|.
TGTGCCAGCAGCCAACATGCGGGGGGCAGAAATGAGCAGTTCTTC
CASSQHAGGRNEQFF
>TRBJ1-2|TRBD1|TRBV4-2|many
TGTGCCAGCAGCCAAGAGCCACAGGGGTTCTATGGCTACACCTTC
CASSQEPQGFYGYTF
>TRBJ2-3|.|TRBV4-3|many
TGCGCCAGCAGCCAAGACGGCCACCCCACAGATACGCAGTATTTT
CASSQDGHPTDTQYF
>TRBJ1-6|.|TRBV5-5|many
TGTGCCAGCAGCTTGAGGGGGGACTCCTATAATTCACCCCTCCACTTT
CASSLRGDSYNSPLHF
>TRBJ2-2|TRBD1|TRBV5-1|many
TGCGCCAGCAGCAGAATGCGGACAGGGGTGGTCGGGGAGCTGTTTTTT
CASSRMRTGVVGELFF
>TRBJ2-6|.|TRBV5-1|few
TGCGCCAGCAGCTTCGGTATGGTTACCCCCTCTGGGGCCAACGTCCTGACTTTC
CASSFGMVTPSGANVLTF
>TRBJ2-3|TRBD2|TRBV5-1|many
TGCGCCAGCAGCTTAACTAGCGCGGGGACAGATACGCAGTATTTT
CASSLTSAGTDTQYF
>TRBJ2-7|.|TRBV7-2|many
TGTGCCAGCAGCTCCCAAGACCGCTACGAGCAGTACTTC
CASSSQDRYEQYF
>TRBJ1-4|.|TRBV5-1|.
TGCGCCAGCAGCTTGGCCATGGACATTAATGAAAAACTGTTTTTT
CASSLAMDINEKLFF
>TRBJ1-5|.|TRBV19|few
TGTGCCAGTAGTATTAGGACATATCAGCCCCAGCATTTT
CASSIRTYQPQHF
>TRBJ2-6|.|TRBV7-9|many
TGTGCCAGCAGCTTCGGAGACTCTGGGGCCAACGTCCTGACTTTC
CASSFGDSGANVLTF
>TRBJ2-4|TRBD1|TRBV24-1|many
TGTGCCACCAGTGAGACAGGGGGAGCCAAAAACATTCAGTACTTC
CATSETGGAKNIQYF
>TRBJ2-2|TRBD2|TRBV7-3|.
TGTGCCAGCAGCTTAGCGGGAGGAGGGAACACCGGGGAGCTGTTTTTT
CASSLAGGGNTGELFF
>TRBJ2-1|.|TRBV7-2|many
TGTGCCAGCAGCTCGACAAGCTCCTACAATGAGCAGTTCTTC
CASSSTSSYNEQFF
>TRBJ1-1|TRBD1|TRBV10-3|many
TGTGCCATCACTCAAAAGGGGGACAGGGGAATCACTGAAGCTTTCTTT
CAITQKGDRGITEAFF
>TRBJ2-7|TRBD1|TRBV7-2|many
TGTGCCAGCAGCTCCCCCCGACAGGGGGCGGAACAGTACTTC
CASSSPRQGAEQYF
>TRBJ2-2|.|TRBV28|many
TGTGCCAGCAGTTTATATCAGATCACCGGGGAGCTGTTTTTT
CASSLYQITGELFF
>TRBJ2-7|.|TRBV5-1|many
TGCGCCAGCAGCTTTTGGATAGAGGGATTCTACGAGCAGTACTTC
CASSFWIEGFYEQYF